This TCR beta chain was identified during a study of T cell repertoires in cytomegalovirus infection. Overall study: The public TCR beta signatures pointed to both CMV infection and matching HLA type. Study-level findings and limits: Adding up the frequency of public TCR beta families identified people who carried CMV plus the relevant HLA.

TCRdb ran MiXCR on the reads and lists one entry per CDR3 protein. This sample has more than 400,000 distinct CDR3 sequences, with about 25% found just once. This clonotype has just a few counts. The target antigen is unknown. The source of this sequence is a human donor in good health (CMV status not recorded). Some clones in this sample may be carry-over from other donors' samples. Sequencing was carried out using PBMCs.

The CDR3 loop is CASSKAPGLASLNEQFF. The DNA of the CDR3 is TGTGCCAGCAGCAAAGCTCCGGGACTAGCTTCCTTGAATGAGCAGTTCTTC. The chain has TRBV11-3 and TRBJ2-1, with 9 bases fitting TRBD2. Germline assignment: CDR1 SGHNT and CDR2 YENEEA. CDR3 length: 17 residues. Germline trimming cut 5 bases from V and 7 bases from J; bases unmatched to any gene: 15. The full variable domain, its missing parts supplied by reference TRBV11-3 and TRBJ2-1, is EAGVVQSPRYKIIEKKQPVAFWCNPISGHNTLYWYLQNLGQGPELLIRYENEEAVDDSQLPKDRFSAERLKGVDSTLKIQPAELGDSAVYLCASSKAPGLASLNEQFFGPGTRLTVL.